Sequencing of this TCR beta chain was carried out in a study of graft-versus-host responses after intestinal transplantation. Study-level information: Recipients had transplants, and these were multivisceral, liver-intestinal, or isolated intestinal. The study gave all recipients anti-thymocyte globulin induction, then tacrolimus and steroids for three to four years.

On this clone: Its antigen is unknown. The identical CDR3 is also encoded by other nucleotide sequences in the sample.

Graft tissue processing released intraepithelial and lamina propria lymphocytes. Here immunoSEQ multiplex PCR was the method, and the copy in TCRdb shows in-frame clones only, minus some. Of approximately 37,000 clones in the sample, around 90% were seen once. Broader study findings: The study found high graft-versus-host to host-versus-graft clonal ratios in allografts of patients with graft-donor T cell macrochimerism.

V lost 1 base to trimming and J lost 6 bases, with 12 bases between them. Germline CDR1 MGHRA, CDR2 YSYEKL. This CDR3 is built from 15 residues. The chain uses TRBV4-1 and TRBJ2-2, with TRBD1 as a possible D gene (5 bases). This receptor was obtained from a human patient who received an intestinal transplant, so some T cells may come from the graft donor. This specimen was ileum tissue, taken around 190 days after intestinal transplant. CDR3 sequence reads: CASSQAGPRSGELFF. CDR3 bases: TGCGCCAGCAGCCAAGCAGGGCCGCGGTCCGGGGAGCTGTTTTTT.